This TCR beta chain was profiled in a study of T cells after yellow fever vaccination. Study conclusions and caveats: Highly abundant clonotypes carried over from the bulk population could end up in FACS-sorted repertoires as contaminants. Secondary responses were weaker yet peaked faster, day 5 versus 15.

In this sample, this clonotype turned up a few times. The antigen is not known. Researchers made TCR cDNA using 5'RACE template switching, and this step added a universal primer site and UMIs. TCRdb passed the 5' RACE reads through MiXCR, listing each CDR3 protein once. The profile shows over 150,000 distinct CDR3 sequences, approximately 6.8% of them singletons. Looked up from germline, CDR1 is SGHNT and CDR2 is YYREEE (reference sequence). The CDR3 spans 14 residues. The V end lost 5 bases, the J end lost 1 base, and 12 bases lay between the germline ends. The rearrangement uses TRBV5-4 and TRBJ1-1; no clear D. The TCR was taken from a man aged 18 to 30 who received the YFV17D yellow fever vaccine. The material sequenced was CD4+ T cells sorted from PBMCs, taken 4 to 6 days after the first yellow fever vaccination. The CDR3 loop reads CASSQGGRNTEAFF. The CDR3, as DNA: TGTGCCAGCAGTCAAGGAGGAAGGAACACTGAAGCTTTCTTT. The complete variable domain, with remaining parts taken from reference TRBV5-4 and TRBJ1-1, reads ETGVTQSPTHLIKTRGQQVTLRCSSQSGHNTVSWYQQALGQGPQFIFQYYREEENGRGNFPPRFSGLQFPNYSSELNVNALELDDSALYLCASSQGGRNTEAFFGQGTRLTVV.